This TCR beta chain was recovered during a study of blood T cell repertoires in COVID-19. Study context: The United States, Italy and Spain provided the acute and convalescent COVID-19 samples. Nucleic acid was either cDNA or gDNA, and it came from T cells, B-cell-depleted T cells, or PBMCs.

The V end was cut by 1 base, the J end by 4 bases, with 8 bases between. The CDR3 runs 14 residues. From germline, CDR1 is LGHNT and CDR2 FRNRAP. Per the study methods: Estimation of nucleated cell counts relied on the amplification of reference gene primers. This table comes from immunoSEQ multiplex PCR, and its TCRdb copy is limited to in-frame clones, with some not included. The D gene and trimming were derived from the DNA, and the V and J assignments and clone size from that table. The sample yields about 82,000 clones, roughly 80% seen once. Enrolled during active infection, Seattle patients were then followed longitudinally.

V usage is TRBV12-5 and J usage is TRBJ2-1; no reliable D call. The clonotype was recovered from a man in his fifties or sixties with COVID-19, enrolled during active disease. Material: peripheral blood. CDR3 sequence (DNA): TGTGCTAGTGGTTTGGGGCAGACTTACAATGAGCAGTTCTTC. This gives the protein CASGLGQTYNEQFF.